One and the same sample provided the 14 T cell receptor beta chains below, sequenced in a study of cytomegalovirus exposure and HLA in healthy donors (dated by TCRdb to 2016 to 2017). Libraries were built with the immunoSEQ multiplex PCR assay. The multiplex PCR relied on a mix of 60 forward primers for TCR Vbeta segments and 13 reverse primers for TCR Jbeta segments. The table was pulled from immuneACCESS by TCRdb, which kept in-frame rearrangements only. Such tables lose some clones; where checked, under half of the loss comes from unresolved V genes, and the rest has no known cause. A total of some 110,000 clones appear in this sample, 73% of them only once. The ten largest clones represent roughly 0.92% of the sample. The source material was PBMCs. Every receptor here comes from a woman aged 25 to 39 in good health and CMV-seronegative.

J is TRBJ2-5 and V is TRBV6-5; tentative D call: TRBD2 (6 bases). The germline V gene encodes CDR1 MNHEY and CDR2 SVGAGI. The CDR3 is 13 residues long. The V and J ends lost 8 bases and 5 bases respectively, with 15 bases between them. In nucleotides, the CDR3 is TGTGCCAGCTCGGGGGTAAACTCGGAGACCCAGTACTTC. It yields the protein CASSGVNSETQYF.

The rearrangement links TRBV7-6 to TRBJ2-1; D perhaps matches TRBD2 (6 bases). CDR3 length: 15 residues. Germline CDR1 is SGHVS and CDR2 is FNYEAQ. The V and J ends lost 6 bases and 0 bases respectively, with 12 bases between them. CDR3 protein: CASRGDLSSYNEQFF. CDR3 DNA sequence: TGTGCCAGCAGAGGGGACTTAAGCTCCTACAATGAGCAGTTCTTC.

Only one count was recorded for this clone. V gene TRBV6-5 combines with J gene TRBJ2-1, with D perhaps TRBD2 (6 bases). V dropped 3 bases and J dropped 5 bases, with 14 bases sitting between them. The CDR3 has 15 amino acids. Germline values: CDR1 MNHEY, CDR2 SVGAGI. This CDR3 reads CASSYGRSGHNEQFF. The CDR3, as DNA: TGTGCCAGCAGTTATGGGCGGAGCGGGCACAATGAGCAGTTCTTC.

A few counts support this clone. The chain is built from TRBV2 and TRBJ2-1, with 8 bases that match TRBD1. Trimming at V came to 8 bases and at J to 5 bases, leaving 14 bases not matched to a gene. The CDR3 length is 16 residues. Looked up from germline, CDR1 is SNHLY and CDR2 is FYNNEI. CDR3: CASQERLQGANNEQFF. In nucleotides, the CDR3 is TGTGCCAGCCAAGAACGTCTCCAGGGGGCGAACAATGAGCAGTTCTTC.

This rearrangement joins TRBV5-1 to TRBJ1-1; the D is unclear. This CDR3 is 14 amino acids long. The germline V and J ends were trimmed by 0 bases and 0 bases, with 6 bases remaining between them. Germline V gives CDR1 SGHRS, CDR2 YFSETQ. CDR3 region: CASSLDNLNTEAFF. CDR3 DNA: TGCGCCAGCAGCTTGGACAACCTGAACACTGAAGCTTTCTTT.

This chain links TRBV7-9 with TRBJ2-3, with TRBD2 identical over 8 bases. Unmatched junction bases numbered 8, after V lost 7 bases and J lost 5 bases. The germline gives CDR1 SEHNR, CDR2 FQNEAQ (reference sequence). The CDR3 spans 14 residues. The chain's CDR3 is CASTPSGSIDTQYF. For the CDR3, the DNA is TGTGCCAGCACTCCGAGCGGGAGTATAGATACGCAGTATTTT.

V is TRBV5-1 and J is TRBJ2-2; D might be TRBD1 (5 bases). Trimming took 4 bases from V and 5 from J, leaving 15 bases between them. Per germline, CDR1 SGHRS and CDR2 YFSETQ. The CDR3 has 15 amino acids. In DNA, the CDR3 is TGCGCCAGCAGCCCTCAGGGATTTGTTACCGGGGAGCTGTTTTTT. Translating it yields CASSPQGFVTGELFF. The variable domain in full, with the rest retrieved from reference TRBV5-1 and TRBJ2-2, is KAGVTQTPRYLIKTRGQQVTLSCSPISGHRSVSWYQQTPGQGLQFLFEYFSETQRNKGNFPGRFSGRQFSNSRSEMNVSTLELGDSALYLCASSPQGFVTGELFFGEGSRLTVL.

The V call is TRBV29-1, the J call TRBJ1-1; D gene unclear. CDR1 and CDR2 from the germline V gene are SQVTM and ANQGSEA. The V end was cut by 2 bases, the J end by 1 base, with 5 bases between. The CDR3 extends over 12 amino acids. CDR3 amino acids: CSVERGNTEAFF. In DNA, the CDR3 is TGCAGCGTTGAACGGGGGAACACTGAAGCTTTCTTT.

In the case of this clone: The junction and the germline gene differ at one end; a read error may be behind it. CDR3 sequence reads: CSSSPGQGMEKLFF. CDR3 nucleotide sequence: TGTTCCAGCAGCCCCGGACAGGGTATGGAAAAACTGTTTTTT. The rearrangement links TRBV7-9 to TRBJ1-4, with 8 nucleotides matching TRBD1. The length of the CDR3 is 14 residues. The germline gives CDR1 SEHNR, CDR2 FQNEAQ (reference sequence).

This clone was recorded once. The chain carries TRBV7-2 and TRBJ2-5, with TRBD2 identical over 10 bases. V lost 5 bases and J lost 0; bases outside the gene matches: 6. The CDR3 extends over 16 amino acids. Germline loops: CDR1 SGHTA, CDR2 FQGNSA. The CDR3 loop reads CASSPFSGGNQETQYF. CDR3 bases: TGTGCCAGCAGCCCCTTTAGCGGGGGGAACCAAGAGACCCAGTACTTC.

The rearrangement links TRBV5-3 to TRBJ2-7; the match to TRBD1 covers 7 bases. TRBV5-3 falls under the ORF class, with uncertain function. CDR3 length: 17 amino acids. After removal of 4 bases from V and 6 bases from J, the junction contained 19 bases not matched to a gene. CDR3 nucleotide sequence: TGTGCCAGAAGCCCACGATATGACAGGGTTTGGGGATGCGAGCAGTACTTC. Its translation is CARSPRYDRVWGCEQYF.

The chain is built from TRBV25-1 and TRBJ2-7; no reliable D call. The V and J ends lost 3 bases and 6 bases respectively, with 12 bases between them. The CDR3 runs to 13 residues. The germline V gene encodes CDR1 MGHDK and CDR2 SYGVNS. The DNA for the CDR3 is TGTGCCAGCAGTGATGGTAGTTCATGCGAGCAGTACTTC. Translated, it gives CASSDGSSCEQYF.

The rearrangement uses TRBV5-1 and TRBJ2-2, with 7 bases aligning to TRBD2. Germline V gene lookup returns CDR1 SGHRS and CDR2 YFSETQ. The CDR3 is made up of 15 amino acids. V gave up 4 bases and J gave up 3 bases; unmatched junction bases: 6. The CDR3 sequence is CASSLQGGDTGELFF. The CDR3 DNA reads TGCGCCAGCAGCCTCCAGGGAGGGGACACCGGGGAGCTGTTTTTT.

J is TRBJ1-2 and V is TRBV19; 8 bases fit TRBD1. J gave up 5 bases and V 4 bases, and 9 bases lay outside the gene matches. From germline, CDR1 is LNHDA and CDR2 SQIVND (reference sequence). CDR3 length: 15 residues. The CDR3 protein is CASSTPTGGLYGYTF. The CDR3 DNA is TGTGCCAGTAGTACCCCCACAGGGGGGCTTTATGGCTACACCTTC.